The 8 T cell receptor beta chains reported below all come from one sample, sequenced in a study of T cell repertoires in cytomegalovirus infection. TCRdb analysed the reads with MiXCR anew, one entry per CDR3 protein. This sample has fewer than 550,000 distinct CDR3 sequences; about a third occur once, and the top ten carry roughly 15%. Sequenced material: PBMCs. These TCRs come from a human donor in good health (CMV status not recorded). Some clones in this sample may be carry-over from other donors' samples.

This sequence joins TRBV5-1 and TRBJ1-6; possible D gene TRBD1, 6 bases. V lost 2 bases, J lost 10 bases, and 22 bases lay in between. Germline V gives CDR1 SGHRS, CDR2 YFSETQ. This CDR3 is 17 amino acids long. In DNA form, the CDR3 reads TGCGCCAGCAGCTTTCAGACAGGAGCAAATTTCGGATCACCCCTCCACTTT. Residues: CASSFQTGANFGSPLHF.

The sample holds one count of this clonotype. The J gene is TRBJ2-3, the V gene TRBV27; D is uncertain. CDR3 size: 14 residues. V dropped 0 bases and J dropped 6 bases, with 10 bases sitting between them. CDR1 is MNHEY, CDR2 SMNVEV, per germline (reference sequence). This CDR3 reads CASSLSDWYDTQYF. The CDR3 DNA reads TGTGCCAGCAGTTTATCTGACTGGTATGATACGCAGTATTTT.

The chain uses TRBV20-1 and TRBJ2-5, with D perhaps TRBD2 (6 bases). The CDR3 has 12 amino acids. V was clipped by 3 bases and J by 4 bases, with 9 bases between them. CDR1 and CDR2 (germline): DFQATT, SNEGSKA (reference sequence). The chain's CDR3 is CSASSAGETQYF. The CDR3 DNA sequence: TGCAGTGCTAGTTCAGCGGGAGAGACCCAGTACTTC.

In its sample, this clonotype was seen a few times. The chain uses TRBV7-8 and TRBJ2-1, with D unresolved. CDR1 is SGHVS, CDR2 FQNEAQ, per germline. CDR3 length: 14 amino acids. Trimming removed 3 bases from V and 3 bases from J, with 9 bases in between. The CDR3 sequence: CASSLEVFYNEQFF. The DNA for the CDR3 is TGTGCCAGCAGCTTGGAAGTATTCTACAATGAGCAGTTCTTC.

V is TRBV29-1 and J is TRBJ1-4; 9 bases are a match to TRBD1. J was trimmed by 4 bases and V by 6 bases; bases with no gene match: 3. Germline lookup yields CDR1 SQVTM and CDR2 ANQGSEA. This CDR3 has 13 amino acids. The CDR3 region has the DNA TGCAGCGTGAAGACAGGGGGTAATGAAAAACTGTTTTTT. This sequence encodes CSVKTGGNEKLFF.

This chain connects TRBV5-5 to TRBJ1-2, with 8 nucleotides matching TRBD1. V was clipped by 1 base and J by 7 bases; unmatched bases: 6. The CDR3 sequence is 14 residues long. The germline V gene has CDR1 SGHKS and CDR2 YYEKEE (reference sequence). The CDR3 loop is CASSLTGGIGGYTF. DNA for the CDR3: TGTGCCAGCAGCTTGACAGGGGGTATAGGTGGCTACACCTTC.

The rearrangement joins TRBV2 to TRBJ1-1, with 8 bases fitting TRBD1. This CDR3 contains 14 residues. CDR1 SNHLY and CDR2 FYNNEI come from the germline V gene. V trimming: 6 bases; J trimming: 3 bases; junction bases outside the gene matches: 6. The CDR3 reads CASSPPDRDTEAFF. DNA of the CDR3: TGTGCCAGCAGCCCTCCGGACAGGGACACTGAAGCTTTCTTT.

In the case of this clonotype: A read error may account for a junction end that differs from germline. The gene calls are TRBV6-5 and TRBJ2-7; D not certain. Germline CDR1 reads MNHEY; CDR2 reads SVGAGI. The CDR3 length is 14 residues. The CDR3 DNA follows: TGTGCCCGCAGCCTGTCCTACTCCTCCTACGAGCAGTACTTC. This gives the protein CARSLSYSSYEQYF.